The present TCR beta chain was sequenced within a study of radiotherapy plus CTLA-4 blockade in lung cancer. Comments on this clone: Its antigen remains unknown.

Study-wide results and limits: Tumor-derived TCR clones expanded in blood after radiotherapy plus ipilimumab. Response was reportedly best predicted by early blood T cell clone dynamics, with interferon-beta.

Some clones are missing from TCRdb's copy, which holds only in-frame ones; the method was immunoSEQ multiplex PCR. The sample records some 46,000 clones, around 83% being singletons. Enrolled patients, whose metastatic non-small-cell lung cancer was chemo-refractory, received focal radiation plus CTLA-4 blockade with ipilimumab. The J segment lost 1 base and the V segment lost 4 bases, leaving 7 bases of the junction unmatched. CDR1 and CDR2 (germline): LGHNA, YNFKEQ. CDR3 length equals 16 residues. This TCR was recovered from a human donor with non-small cell lung cancer who had stable disease on radiotherapy plus ipilimumab. This specimen consisted of peripheral blood, obtained from a patient treated with radiotherapy plus ipilimumab. J is TRBJ2-7 and V is TRBV4-2, with 10 positions matching TRBD2. CDR3 bases: TGTGCCAGCAGCCTAGAAGCGGGAGGGCAGTCCTACGAGCAGTACTTC. Its translation is CASSLEAGGQSYEQYF.